A selection of T cell receptor beta chains follows, all from one sample in a study of cytotoxic CD8 clonotypes in ibrutinib-treated CLL. Clones were sequenced by immunoSEQ multiplex PCR, and TCRdb holds only the in-frame ones, with some missing. The table lists about 130,000 clones, about three quarters of them singletons. This specimen was PBMCs, taken after 24 months of ibrutinib treatment. Receptors were obtained from a human donor with chronic lymphocytic leukemia. CDR3s include the opening cysteine and the closing phenylalanine or tryptophan. The D gene is left open where the match is weak. Clone size is shown for a subset of rows, as once, few, many or a class of expanded clone.

d_call,j_call,v_call,clone_size,cdr3_nt,cdr3_aa
.,TRBJ2-3,TRBV4-3,.,TGCGCCAGCAGCCAAGGCGGGGGCGCAGATACGCAGTATTTT,CASSQGGGADTQYF
TRBD2,TRBJ2-7,TRBV5-6,.,TGTGCCAGCACCATGGGGGAGGGACCCTACGAGCAGTACTTC,CASTMGEGPYEQYF
.,TRBJ1-2,TRBV28,many,TGTGCCAGCAGTTTAAGAGGTTATGGCTACACCTTC,CASSLRGYGYTF
.,TRBJ1-5,TRBV7-9,.,TGTGCCAGCAGCCCAGGCGGGGGCGGGATGAATCAGCCCCAGCATTTT,CASSPGGGGMNQPQHF
.,TRBJ2-3,TRBV9,.,TGTGCCAGCAGCTGGCGACTAGGATTTACAGATACGCAGTATTTT,CASSWRLGFTDTQYF
TRBD2,TRBJ2-3,TRBV7-8,.,TGTGCCAGCAGCCCCCGAGCGGGGAGCACAGATACGCAGTATTTT,CASSPRAGSTDTQYF
.,TRBJ1-1,TRBV29-1,.,TGCAGCGTTGAGGCATCCGGGACTCCGGGGTTCTTT,CSVEASGTPGFF
.,TRBJ2-7,TRBV30,.,TGTGCCTGGACCCCCCCCGCGGCTAGGGAGCAGTACTTC,CAWTPPAAREQYF
.,TRBJ2-3,TRBV14,.,TGTGCCAGCAGCCAGGGAGATACGCAGTATTTT,CASSQGDTQYF
.,TRBJ1-4,TRBV5-6,.,TGTGCCAGCAGCCCCGGAGGGGGGGATGAAAAACTGTTTTTT,CASSPGGGDEKLFF
.,TRBJ1-5,TRBV7-8,once,TGTGCCAGCAGCTTAGGGGGGTCGGGCAATCAGCCCCAGCATTTT,CASSLGGSGNQPQHF
.,TRBJ2-3,TRBV7-2,.,TGTGCCAGCAGCTTAGAGGGCCCCGGCCGACCGTCAGATACGCAGTATTTT,CASSLEGPGRPSDTQYF
.,TRBJ2-5,TRBV9,.,TGTGCCAGCAGCCCCGGGGTAGACCCCCGGGAGACCCAGTACTTC,CASSPGVDPRETQYF
.,TRBJ2-5,TRBV6-5,once,TGTGCCAGCAGTTACTCGGGCGGTATTTGGGAGACCCAGTACTTC,CASSYSGGIWETQYF
.,TRBJ1-6,TRBV7-2,.,TGTGCCAGCAGCTTAGCGGGGGATGCCGTCCCCCTCCACTTT,CASSLAGDAVPLHF
TRBD1,TRBJ2-3,TRBV28,.,TGTGCCAGCAGTGGACGGGACAGCTCCCCAGATACGCAGTATTTT,CASSGRDSSPDTQYF
.,TRBJ1-1,TRBV7-9,.,TGTGCCAGCAGCTTTTTAGCTGAAGCTTTCTTT,CASSFLAEAFF
TRBD1,TRBJ1-5,TRBV19,.,TGTGCCAGTAGTGGACGGACAGGTTACAGGGATCAGCCCCAGCATTTT,CASSGRTGYRDQPQHF
.,TRBJ2-2,TRBV5-1,.,TGCGCCAGCAACCTTGGGGGCGGGGAGCTGTTTTTT,CASNLGGGELFF
.,TRBJ2-3,TRBV11-2,once,TGTGCCAGCAGCGGAGGCCTGCCCCTGAGGGCGCAGTATTTT,CASSGGLPLRAQYF
.,TRBJ2-5,TRBV6-6,.,TGTGCCAGCAGCGGACAGGTGGGGGGAGAGACCCAGTACTTC,CASSGQVGGETQYF
.,TRBJ1-2,TRBV4-1,.,TGCGCCAGCAGCCAGGACAACTATGGCTACACCTTC,CASSQDNYGYTF
.,TRBJ2-7,TRBV4-2,.,TGTGCCAGCAGCCAAGTTCCCCCTTCCGGGGAGCTTCGCGACGAGCAGTACTTC,CASSQVPPSGELRDEQYF
.,TRBJ1-1,TRBV6-1,.,TGTGCCAGCAGGCCCCGCGGGGCTTTCTTT,CASRPRGAFF
TRBD2,TRBJ2-1,TRBV7-3,.,TGTGCCAGCAGCCCCGGACTAGCGTCTGCCAATGAGCAGTTCTTC,CASSPGLASANEQFF
.,TRBJ2-5,TRBV15,medium-sized,TGTGCCACCAGCAGAGATATAGAGACCCAGTACTTC,CATSRDIETQYF
.,TRBJ2-7,TRBV6-1,.,TGTGCCAGCAGTGAAGAAGCAGCCTACTCACAGTACTTC,CASSEEAAYSQYF
.,TRBJ1-4,TRBV5-1,.,TGCGCCAGCAGCTTTGGGGACCCCGGGGAAAAACTGTTTTTT,CASSFGDPGEKLFF
TRBD1,TRBJ1-4,TRBV25-1,few,TGTGCCAGCAGTGAATTCGGGACAGGGGGCGGTAATGAAAAACTGTTTTTT,CASSEFGTGGGNEKLFF
TRBD1,TRBJ1-2,TRBV18,.,TGTGCCAGCTCACCCATCGGGACAGCCGACCCCAACTATGGCTACACCTTC,CASSPIGTADPNYGYTF
TRBD1,TRBJ2-7,TRBV11-2,few,TGTGCCAGCAGCTCCAGACAGGGGGCCGGCTCCTACGAGCAGTACTTC,CASSSRQGAGSYEQYF
.,TRBJ2-7,TRBV5-6,.,TGTGCCAGCAGCCCCCTGGCAGGGGGGTACGAGCAGTACTTC,CASSPLAGGYEQYF
.,TRBJ2-1,TRBV9,.,TGTGCCAGCAGCGGGGCCATATGGCATGAGCAGTTCTTC,CASSGAIWHEQFF
TRBD1,TRBJ1-4,TRBV7-9,.,TGTGCCAGCAGCTCATGGGACAGGGGCGAAAAACTGTTTTTT,CASSSWDRGEKLFF
TRBD2,TRBJ2-1,TRBV10-3,many,TGTGCCGCCCGGACTAGCCTTGGAAATGAGCAGTTCTTC,CAARTSLGNEQFF
.,TRBJ1-5,TRBV6-6,.,TGTGCCAGCAGTTACTGGCCCCGGGGGAGCAATCAGCCCCAGCATTTT,CASSYWPRGSNQPQHF
.,TRBJ2-1,TRBV4-2,.,TGTGCCAGCAGCCAAGAGGGGGGGGGCACCTACAATGAGCAGTTCTTC,CASSQEGGGTYNEQFF
.,TRBJ2-4,TRBV4-2,few,TGTGCCAGCAGCCAGGGCCGCCAAAACATTCAGTACTTC,CASSQGRQNIQYF
TRBD2,TRBJ2-5,TRBV18,.,TGTGCCAGCTCACCCCCCGGGACTAGCGGGGGGGAGACCCAGTACTTC,CASSPPGTSGGETQYF
.,TRBJ1-3,TRBV21-1,.,TGTGCCAGCAGCAAACTGGGGACATTTCGCTCTGGAAACACCATATATTTT,CASSKLGTFRSGNTIYF
TRBD1,TRBJ2-3,TRBV11-3,.,TGTGCCAGCAGCTTAGGCCCGGACAGGACGCAGTATTTT,CASSLGPDRTQYF
TRBD1,TRBJ1-1,TRBV2,.,TGTGCCGGCCGGGACAGCCAAATGAACACTGAAGCTTTCTTT,CAGRDSQMNTEAFF
.,TRBJ1-3,TRBV7-9,.,TGTGCCAGCAGCTTAGCGGCAGCTGGAAACACCATATATTTT,CASSLAAAGNTIYF
TRBD2,TRBJ2-3,TRBV5-4,.,TGTGCCAGCAGCCCCGGGACTAGCGGGGGCGGCACAGATACGCAGTATTTT,CASSPGTSGGGTDTQYF
.,TRBJ1-4,TRBV5-6,once,TGTGCCAGCAGCTTGGCCCCGGGCCTCGGGGAAAAACTGTTTTTT,CASSLAPGLGEKLFF
TRBD2,TRBJ2-7,TRBV19,few,TGTGCCAGTAGTCCCGGGACTAGCGACGAGCAGTACTTC,CASSPGTSDEQYF
TRBD2,TRBJ2-3,TRBV7-3,.,TGTGCCAGCAGCCAGGTGGGACTAGGGGATACGCAGTATTTT,CASSQVGLGDTQYF
.,TRBJ2-5,TRBV19,.,TGTGCCAGTAGTCAGGGACGGATCCAAGAGACCCAGTACTTC,CASSQGRIQETQYF
TRBD2,TRBJ2-3,TRBV23-1,.,TGCGCCAGCAGTCACTCCGGGACTAGCGGGAGTTGGGGGTGCACAGATACGCAGTATTTT,CASSHSGTSGSWGCTDTQYF
.,TRBJ1-5,TRBV4-2,.,TGTGCCAGCAGCCAAGATCGTGGTAGAGCCCAGCATTTT,CASSQDRGRAQHF
TRBD1,TRBJ1-1,TRBV7-9,once,TGTGCCAGCAGCTTCAGCCAGGGGGGGACTGAAGCTTTCTTT,CASSFSQGGTEAFF
.,TRBJ2-1,TRBV4-3,once,TGCGCCAGCAGCCAAGTTTGGGGGACCTTGTTGGATGAGCAGTTCTTC,CASSQVWGTLLDEQFF
TRBD1,TRBJ2-2,TRBV5-1,.,TGCGCCAGCAGCTTTTTGGGACAGGGATCCGGGGAGCTGTTTTTT,CASSFLGQGSGELFF